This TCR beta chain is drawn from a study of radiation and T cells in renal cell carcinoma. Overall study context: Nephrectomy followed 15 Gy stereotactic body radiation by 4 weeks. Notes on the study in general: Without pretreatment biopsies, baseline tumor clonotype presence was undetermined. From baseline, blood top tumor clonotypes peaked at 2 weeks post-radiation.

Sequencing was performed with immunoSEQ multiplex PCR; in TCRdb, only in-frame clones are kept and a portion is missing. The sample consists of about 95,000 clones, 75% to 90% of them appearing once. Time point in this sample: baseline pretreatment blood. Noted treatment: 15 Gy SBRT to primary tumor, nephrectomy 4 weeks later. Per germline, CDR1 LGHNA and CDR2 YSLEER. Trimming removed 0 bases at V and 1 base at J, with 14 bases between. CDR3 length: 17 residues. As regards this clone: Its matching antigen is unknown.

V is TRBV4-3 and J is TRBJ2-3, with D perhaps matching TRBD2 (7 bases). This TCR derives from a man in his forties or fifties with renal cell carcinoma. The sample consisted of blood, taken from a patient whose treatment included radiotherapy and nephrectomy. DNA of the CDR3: TGCGCCAGCAGCCAAGATATGAGGGGGGGGCGCACAGATACGCAGTATTTT. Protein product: CASSQDMRGGRTDTQYF.